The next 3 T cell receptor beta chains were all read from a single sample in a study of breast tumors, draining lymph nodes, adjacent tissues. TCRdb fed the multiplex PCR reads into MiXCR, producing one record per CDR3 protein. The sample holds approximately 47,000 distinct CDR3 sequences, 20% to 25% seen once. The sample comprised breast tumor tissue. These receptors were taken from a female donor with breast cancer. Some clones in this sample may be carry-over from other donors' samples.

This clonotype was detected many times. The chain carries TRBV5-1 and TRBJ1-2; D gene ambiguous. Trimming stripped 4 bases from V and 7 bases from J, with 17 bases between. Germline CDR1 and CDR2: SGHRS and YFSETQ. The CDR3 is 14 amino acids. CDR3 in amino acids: CASSSGGIEGGYTF. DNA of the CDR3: TGCGCCAGCAGCAGCGGCGGGATAGAGGGTGGCTACACCTTC. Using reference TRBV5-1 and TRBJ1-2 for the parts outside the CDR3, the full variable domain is KAGVTQTPRYLIKTRGQQVTLSCSPISGHRSVSWYQQTPGQGLQFLFEYFSETQRNKGNFPGRFSGRQFSNSRSEMNVSTLELGDSALYLCASSSGGIEGGYTFGSGTRLTVV.

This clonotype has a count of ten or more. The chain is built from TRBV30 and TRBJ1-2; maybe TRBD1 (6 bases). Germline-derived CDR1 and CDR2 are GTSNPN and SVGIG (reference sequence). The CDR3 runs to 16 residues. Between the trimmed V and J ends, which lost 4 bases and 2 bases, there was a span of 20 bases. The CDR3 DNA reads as TGTGCCTGGACGAGGGTCGCACAGGGCCTCAACTATGGCTACACCTTC. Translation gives CAWTRVAQGLNYGYTF.

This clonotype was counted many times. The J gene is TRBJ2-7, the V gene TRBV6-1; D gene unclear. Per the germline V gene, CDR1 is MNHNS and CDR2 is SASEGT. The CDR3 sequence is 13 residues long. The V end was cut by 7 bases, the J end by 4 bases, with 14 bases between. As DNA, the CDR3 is TGTGCCAGCACTGGCTCAAATTTGTACGAGCAGTACTTC. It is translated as CASTGSNLYEQYF.